Below, 17 T cell receptor beta chains from the same sample are listed, as sequenced in a study of CD4 T cells in relation to SARS-CoV-2 and coronaviruses. TCRdb keeps only in-frame clones here, not all; method: immunoSEQ multiplex PCR. The top ten clones hold just over 40% of a sample with roughly 17,000 clones, 80% to 85% of them seen once. For these TCRs, the target antigens are not known. The unexposed donors gave CD4+ T cells in about 2010-2019, prior to COVID-19. CD4+ T cells were isolated from the cells after around 11 days of culture. The specimen was CD4+ T cells from PBMCs, cultured in vitro. These receptor sequences come from a human donor in good health.

This clone appeared once. The genes are TRBV12-2 and TRBJ1-1; the D call TRBD1 from the table was never checked on the DNA. TRBV12-2 is a pseudogene segment. This CDR3 spans 17 amino acids. CDR3 sequence (DNA): TGTGCAAGTCGCTTAGCGCCACAAATACAGGGCGCCACTGAAGCTTTCTTT. The encoded protein is CASRLAPQIQGATEAFF.

The V gene is TRBV3-1 (or the pseudogene TRBV3-2), the J gene TRBJ1-4; 9 nucleotides align to TRBD1. CDR1 is LGHDT, CDR2 YNNKEL, per germline (reference sequence). CDR3 length equals 15 residues. With V trimmed by 0 bases and J by 10 bases, 6 bases remained unmatched. The CDR3 spells CASSQDYRGLVKLFF. DNA of the CDR3: TGTGCCAGCAGCCAAGACTACAGGGGGCTGGTAAAACTGTTTTTT.

This clone came up once. The chain couples TRBV5-1 to TRBJ1-4, with unresolved D. This CDR3 has 12 amino acids. Germline V gene lookup returns CDR1 SGHRS and CDR2 YFSETQ. V was trimmed by 0 bases and J by 5 bases, leaving 2 bases between them. This chain's CDR3 is CASSLGNEKLFF. DNA of the CDR3: TGCGCCAGCAGCTTGGGAAATGAAAAACTGTTTTTT.

The chain is built from TRBV7-3 and TRBJ1-3; perhaps TRBD1 as D (5 bases). Trimming removed 6 bases at V and 2 bases at J, with 5 bases between. Germline V lookup: CDR1 SGHTA, CDR2 FQGTGA. This CDR3 comprises 12 residues. CDR3: CASRGAGNTIYF. CDR3 bases: TGTGCCAGCAGGGGGGCTGGAAACACCATATATTTT.

The chain joins TRBV3-1 (or the pseudogene TRBV3-2) to TRBJ2-7, with 12 bases fitting TRBD2. Germline V gene lookup returns CDR1 LGHDT and CDR2 YNNKEL (reference sequence). CDR3 length: 19 residues. Trimming cost V 0 bases and J 9 bases; bases outside gene matches: 18. DNA of the CDR3: TGTGCCAGCAGCCAAGAAGGGGGACTAGCGGGTTCCAAACCTAACGTGCAGTACTTC. Amino acids: CASSQEGGLAGSKPNVQYF.

V and J are TRBV2 and TRBJ1-2; no definite D call. V was clipped by 4 bases and J by 7 bases, with 13 bases between them. The CDR3 contains 13 residues. CDR1 and CDR2 (germline): SNHLY, FYNNEI. The CDR3 bases are TGTGCCAGCAGTGCGGCGGGGAACGCTGGCTACACCTTC. Translating it yields CASSAAGNAGYTF.

The V and J genes are TRBV7-7 and TRBJ1-1, with no clear D. The CDR3 contains 10 residues. V lost 8 bases and J 7 bases, leaving 8 bases between the germline ends. CDR1 and CDR2 (germline): SSHAT, FNYEAQ (reference sequence). CDR3 nucleotides: TGTGCCAGCCCCGTTATTGAAGCTTTCTTT. Its protein product is CASPVIEAFF.

V gene TRBV6-5 combines with J gene TRBJ2-7; D call uncertain. The CDR3 extends over 11 amino acids. Germline values: CDR1 MNHEY, CDR2 SVGAGI. With 4 bases removed from V and 3 bases from J, the gap between germline ends came to 4 bases. The CDR3 here is CASSSHYEQYF. CDR3 sequence (DNA): TGTGCCAGCAGTTCGCACTACGAGCAGTACTTC.

As DNA, the CDR3 is TGTGCCAGCAGATTGACAGACGAGCAGTTCTTC. The encoded protein is CASRLTDEQFF. This chain uses TRBV12-3 or TRBV12-4 with TRBJ2-1; D perhaps matches TRBD1 (5 bases). V was trimmed by 6 bases and J by 10 bases, leaving 10 bases between them. This CDR3 is 11 amino acids long.

The rearrangement uses TRBV30 and TRBJ1-6; TRBD1 might be the D (6 bases). V lost 2 bases and J lost 6, with 11 bases in between. The CDR3 extends over 14 amino acids. Germline CDR1 is GTSNPN and CDR2 is SVGIG (reference sequence). The CDR3 bases are TGTGCCTGGAGTTTCGCAGGGGTTAATTCACCCCTCCACTTT. This gives the protein CAWSFAGVNSPLHF.

CDR3: CASSLSPVYQETQYF. CDR3 DNA sequence: TGTGCCAGCAGCTTGAGTCCCGTTTACCAAGAGACCCAGTACTTC. The rearrangement links TRBV7-2 to TRBJ2-5; the D is unclear. With 3 bases removed from V and 0 bases from J, the gap between germline ends came to 11 bases. This CDR3 has 15 residues. CDR1 and CDR2 (germline): SGHTA, FQGNSA. The variable domain in full, completed from reference TRBV7-2 and TRBJ2-5, reads GAGVSQSPSNKVTEKGKDVELRCDPISGHTALYWYRQSLGQGLEFLIYFQGNSAPDKSGLPSDRFSAERTGGSVSTLTIQRTQQEDSAVYLCASSLSPVYQETQYFGPGTRLLVL.

This sequence joins TRBV9 and TRBJ2-1, with D tentatively TRBD2 (5 bases). The length of the CDR3 is 13 residues. Germline CDR1 SGDLS, CDR2 YYNGEE. The germline V and J ends were trimmed by 5 bases and 7 bases, with 13 bases remaining between them. In DNA form, the CDR3 reads TGTGCCAGCAGGCGGGTATCTTTGAATGAGCAGTTCTTC. Protein sequence: CASRRVSLNEQFF.

The chain has TRBV5-4 and TRBJ1-1; 7 bases are shared with TRBD1. Germline loops: CDR1 SGHNT, CDR2 YYREEE (reference sequence). The CDR3 length is 15 residues. With 2 bases clipped from V and 0 bases from J, the junction kept 4 bases outside the gene matches. In nucleotides, the CDR3 is TGTGCCAGCAGCTTAGGACAGGTGATGAACACTGAAGCTTTCTTT. Protein: CASSLGQVMNTEAFF.

CDR3 coding DNA: TGTGCCAGTAATTCATGGGGGAGTGGGGATACGCAGTATTTT. Amino acids: CASNSWGSGDTQYF. The rearrangement uses TRBV19 and TRBJ2-3; D might be TRBD1 or TRBD2, each matching 5 bases. CDR1 and CDR2 from the germline V gene are LNHDA and SQIVND (reference sequence). The CDR3 has 14 amino acids. V lost 7 bases to trimming and J lost 6 bases, with 17 bases between them.

CDR3 nucleotide sequence: TGCGCCAGCAGCCAAGTTATAGTCGGGACAGGGGATGCGAACACTGAAGCTTTCTTT. As protein: CASSQVIVGTGDANTEAFF. The chain uses TRBV4-1 and TRBJ1-1, with 10 bases lining up with TRBD1. Germline lookup yields CDR1 MGHRA and CDR2 YSYEKL. The CDR3 has 19 amino acids. V was clipped by 1 base and J by 1 base; unmatched bases: 12.

A single count supports this clone. The CDR3: CASRIMGGRADTQYF. In DNA form, the CDR3 reads TGTGCCAGCAGGATCATGGGAGGGAGGGCGGATACGCAGTATTTT. The chain links TRBV2 to TRBJ2-3; 7 bases are a match to TRBD2. This CDR3 spans 15 amino acids. CDR1 and CDR2 (germline): SNHLY, FYNNEI. V dropped 6 bases and J dropped 6; count of bases not matched to a gene: 12.

This sequence joins TRBV5-1 and TRBJ2-7; D is unresolved. Germline V gene lookup returns CDR1 SGHRS and CDR2 YFSETQ. V lost 1 base, J lost 0 bases, and 11 bases lay in between. This CDR3 is 15 amino acids long. The CDR3 region has the DNA TGCGCCAGCAGCTTGAAAGGTCTTAGCTCCTACGAGCAGTACTTC. The encoded protein is CASSLKGLSSYEQYF.